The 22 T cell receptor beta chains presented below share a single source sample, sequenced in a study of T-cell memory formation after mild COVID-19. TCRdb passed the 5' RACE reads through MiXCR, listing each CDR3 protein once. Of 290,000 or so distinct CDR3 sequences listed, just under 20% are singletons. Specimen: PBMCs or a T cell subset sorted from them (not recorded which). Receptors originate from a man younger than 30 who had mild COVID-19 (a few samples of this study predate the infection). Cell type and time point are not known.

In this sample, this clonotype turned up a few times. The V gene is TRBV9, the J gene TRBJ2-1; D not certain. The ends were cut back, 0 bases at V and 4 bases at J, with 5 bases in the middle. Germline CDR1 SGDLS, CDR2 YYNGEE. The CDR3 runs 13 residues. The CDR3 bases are TGTGCCAGCAGCGTAGGTCAGTACAATGAGCAGTTCTTC. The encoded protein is CASSVGQYNEQFF.

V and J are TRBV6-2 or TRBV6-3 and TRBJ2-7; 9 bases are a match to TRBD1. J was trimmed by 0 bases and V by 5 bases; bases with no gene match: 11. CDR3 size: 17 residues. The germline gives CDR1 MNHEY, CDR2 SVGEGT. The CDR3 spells CASSLPGQGFSSYEQYF. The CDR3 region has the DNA TGTGCCAGCAGTCTACCGGGACAGGGATTCAGCTCCTACGAGCAGTACTTC.

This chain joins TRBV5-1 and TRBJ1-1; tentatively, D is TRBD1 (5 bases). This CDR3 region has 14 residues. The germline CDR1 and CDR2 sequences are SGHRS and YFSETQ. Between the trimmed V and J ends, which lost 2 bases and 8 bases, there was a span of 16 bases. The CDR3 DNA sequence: TGCGCCAGCAGCTTACCGGACACGCCGTACGAAGCTTTCTTT. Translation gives CASSLPDTPYEAFF.

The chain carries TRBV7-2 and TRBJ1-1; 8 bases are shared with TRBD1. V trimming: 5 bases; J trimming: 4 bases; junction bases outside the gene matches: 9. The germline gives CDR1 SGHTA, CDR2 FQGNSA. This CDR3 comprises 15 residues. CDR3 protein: CASSVFLRGPTEAFF. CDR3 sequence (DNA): TGTGCCAGCAGCGTCTTCCTCAGGGGGCCCACTGAAGCTTTCTTT.

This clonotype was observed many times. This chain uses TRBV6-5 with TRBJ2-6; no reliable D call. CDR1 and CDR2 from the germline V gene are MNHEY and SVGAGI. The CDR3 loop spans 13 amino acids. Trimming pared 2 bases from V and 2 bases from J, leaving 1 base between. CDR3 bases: TGTGCCAGCAGTTACGCTGGGGCCAACGTCCTGACTTTC. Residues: CASSYAGANVLTF.

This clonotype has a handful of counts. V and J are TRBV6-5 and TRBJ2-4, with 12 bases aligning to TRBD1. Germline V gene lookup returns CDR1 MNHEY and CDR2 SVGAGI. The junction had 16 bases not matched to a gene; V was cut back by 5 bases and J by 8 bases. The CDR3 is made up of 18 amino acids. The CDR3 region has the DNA TGTGCCAGCAGTGCCCGGGACAGGGGGCGCCTTGATGGAGACATTCAGTACTTC. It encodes CASSARDRGRLDGDIQYF.

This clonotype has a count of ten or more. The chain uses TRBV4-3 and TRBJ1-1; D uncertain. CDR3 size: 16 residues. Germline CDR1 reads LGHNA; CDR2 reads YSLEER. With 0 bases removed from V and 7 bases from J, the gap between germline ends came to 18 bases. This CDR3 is CASSQDLGQRRREAFF. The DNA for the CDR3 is TGCGCCAGCAGCCAAGATCTCGGGCAACGACGGCGTGAAGCTTTCTTT.

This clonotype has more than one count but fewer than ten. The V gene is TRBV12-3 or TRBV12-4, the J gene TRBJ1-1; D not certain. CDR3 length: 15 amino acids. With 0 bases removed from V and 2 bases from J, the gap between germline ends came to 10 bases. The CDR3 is CASSLAHGLNTEAFF. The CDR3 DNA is TGTGCCAGCAGTTTAGCTCACGGGCTCAACACTGAAGCTTTCTTT.

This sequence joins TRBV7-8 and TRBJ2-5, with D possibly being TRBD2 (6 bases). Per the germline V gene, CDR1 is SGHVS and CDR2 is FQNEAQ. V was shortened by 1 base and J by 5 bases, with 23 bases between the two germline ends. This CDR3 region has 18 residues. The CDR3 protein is CASSLVSVGVGLLETQYF. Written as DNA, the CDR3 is TGTGCCAGCAGCTTAGTCTCAGTCGGTGTAGGACTATTGGAGACCCAGTACTTC. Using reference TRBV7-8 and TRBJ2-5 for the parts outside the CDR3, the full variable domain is GAGVSQSPRYKVAKRGQDVALRCDPISGHVSLFWYQQALGQGPEFLTYFQNEAQLDKSGLPSDRFFAERPEGSVSTLKIQRTQQEDSAVYLCASSLVSVGVGLLETQYFGPGTRLLVL.

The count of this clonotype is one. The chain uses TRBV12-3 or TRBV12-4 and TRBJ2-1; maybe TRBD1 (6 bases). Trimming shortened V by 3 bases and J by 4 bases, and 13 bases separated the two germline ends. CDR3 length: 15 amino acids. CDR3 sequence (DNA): TGTGCCAGCAGTTTCGGCAGGGGCCCTTACAATGAGCAGTTCTTC. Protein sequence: CASSFGRGPYNEQFF.

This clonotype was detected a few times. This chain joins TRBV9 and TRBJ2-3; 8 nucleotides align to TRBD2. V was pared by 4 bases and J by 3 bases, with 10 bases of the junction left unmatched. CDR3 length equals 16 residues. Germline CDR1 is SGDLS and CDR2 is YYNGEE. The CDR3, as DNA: TGTGCCAGCAGCCCAGCGGGGGCACCCGGTACAGATACGCAGTATTTT. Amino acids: CASSPAGAPGTDTQYF. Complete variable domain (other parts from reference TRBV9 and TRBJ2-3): DSGVTQTPKHLITATGQRVTLRCSPRSGDLSVYWYQQSLDQGLQFLIQYYNGEERAKGNILERFSAQQFPDLHSELNLSSLELGDSALYFCASSPAGAPGTDTQYFGPGTRLTVL.

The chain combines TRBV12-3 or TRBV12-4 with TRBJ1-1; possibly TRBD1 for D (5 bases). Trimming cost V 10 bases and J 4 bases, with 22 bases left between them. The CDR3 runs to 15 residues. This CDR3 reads CATIQWGEGGTEAFF. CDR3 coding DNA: TGTGCCACCATCCAGTGGGGGGAGGGAGGCACTGAAGCTTTCTTT.

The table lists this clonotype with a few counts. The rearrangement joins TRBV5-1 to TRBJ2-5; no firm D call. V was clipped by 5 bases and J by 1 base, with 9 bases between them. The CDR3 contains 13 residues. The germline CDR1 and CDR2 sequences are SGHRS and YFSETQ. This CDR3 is CASRFRAQETQYF. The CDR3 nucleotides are TGCGCCAGCAGGTTCCGTGCCCAAGAGACCCAGTACTTC.

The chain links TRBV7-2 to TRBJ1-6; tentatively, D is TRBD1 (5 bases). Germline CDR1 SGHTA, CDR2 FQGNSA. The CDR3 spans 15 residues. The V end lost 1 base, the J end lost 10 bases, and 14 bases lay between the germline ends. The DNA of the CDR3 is TGTGCCAGCAGCTTAGACAGGATTTCAAACTCACCCCTCCACTTT. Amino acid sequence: CASSLDRISNSPLHF.

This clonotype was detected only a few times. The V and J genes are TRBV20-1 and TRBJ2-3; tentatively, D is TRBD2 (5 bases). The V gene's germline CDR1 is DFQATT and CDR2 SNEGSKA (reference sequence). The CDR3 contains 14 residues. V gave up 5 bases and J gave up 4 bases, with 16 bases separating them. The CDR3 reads CSAQTGDGSDTQYF. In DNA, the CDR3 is TGCAGTGCTCAGACCGGGGATGGCTCAGATACGCAGTATTTT.

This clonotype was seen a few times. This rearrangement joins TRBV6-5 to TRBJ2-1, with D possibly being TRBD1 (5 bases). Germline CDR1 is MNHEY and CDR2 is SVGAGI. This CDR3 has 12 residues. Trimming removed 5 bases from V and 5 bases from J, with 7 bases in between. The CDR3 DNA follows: TGTGCCAGCAGTCAGGGTGACAATGAGCAGTTCTTC. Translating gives CASSQGDNEQFF.

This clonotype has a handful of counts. The chain's CDR3 is CASSLGRADTGELFF. CDR3 DNA sequence: TGCGCCAGCAGCTTGGGGAGGGCCGACACCGGGGAGCTGTTTTTT. The chain employs TRBV5-1 and TRBJ2-2; possibly TRBD2 for D (6 bases). V lost 0 bases to trimming and J lost 3 bases, with 9 bases between them. CDR1 and CDR2 (germline): SGHRS, YFSETQ. This CDR3 has 15 residues.

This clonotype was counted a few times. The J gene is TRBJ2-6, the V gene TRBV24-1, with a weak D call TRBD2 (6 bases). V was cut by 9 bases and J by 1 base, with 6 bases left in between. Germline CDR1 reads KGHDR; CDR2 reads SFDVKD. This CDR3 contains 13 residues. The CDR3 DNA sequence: TGTGCCACCCGGGAGTCTGGGGCCAACGTCCTGACTTTC. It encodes CATRESGANVLTF.

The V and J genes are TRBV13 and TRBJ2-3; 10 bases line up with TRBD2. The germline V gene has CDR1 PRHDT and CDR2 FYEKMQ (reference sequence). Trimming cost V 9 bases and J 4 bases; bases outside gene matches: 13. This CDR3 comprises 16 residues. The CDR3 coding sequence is TGTGCCAGTCCCAAACCCGGGACTAGCGAGGCAGATACGCAGTATTTT. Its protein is CASPKPGTSEADTQYF.

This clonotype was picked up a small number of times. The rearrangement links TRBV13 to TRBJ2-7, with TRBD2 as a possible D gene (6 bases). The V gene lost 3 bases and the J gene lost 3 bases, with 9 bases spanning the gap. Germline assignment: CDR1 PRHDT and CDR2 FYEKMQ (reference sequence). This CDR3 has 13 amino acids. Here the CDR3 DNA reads TGTGCCAGCAGCTTCGGGGGAAACTACGAGCAGTACGTC. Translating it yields CASSFGGNYEQYV.

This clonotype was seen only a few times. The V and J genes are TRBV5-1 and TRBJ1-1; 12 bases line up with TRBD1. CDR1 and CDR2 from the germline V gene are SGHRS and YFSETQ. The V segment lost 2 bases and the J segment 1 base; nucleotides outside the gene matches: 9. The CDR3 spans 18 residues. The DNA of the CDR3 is TGCGCCAGCAGCTTACGGGACAGGGGGCTTAGGACGAACACTGAAGCTTTCTTT. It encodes CASSLRDRGLRTNTEAFF.

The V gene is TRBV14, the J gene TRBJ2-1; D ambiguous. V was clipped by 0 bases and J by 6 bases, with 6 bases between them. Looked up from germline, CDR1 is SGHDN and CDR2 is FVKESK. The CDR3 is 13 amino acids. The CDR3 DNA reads TGTGCCAGCAGCCAAGATGTTCTCAATGAGCAGTTCTTC. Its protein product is CASSQDVLNEQFF.